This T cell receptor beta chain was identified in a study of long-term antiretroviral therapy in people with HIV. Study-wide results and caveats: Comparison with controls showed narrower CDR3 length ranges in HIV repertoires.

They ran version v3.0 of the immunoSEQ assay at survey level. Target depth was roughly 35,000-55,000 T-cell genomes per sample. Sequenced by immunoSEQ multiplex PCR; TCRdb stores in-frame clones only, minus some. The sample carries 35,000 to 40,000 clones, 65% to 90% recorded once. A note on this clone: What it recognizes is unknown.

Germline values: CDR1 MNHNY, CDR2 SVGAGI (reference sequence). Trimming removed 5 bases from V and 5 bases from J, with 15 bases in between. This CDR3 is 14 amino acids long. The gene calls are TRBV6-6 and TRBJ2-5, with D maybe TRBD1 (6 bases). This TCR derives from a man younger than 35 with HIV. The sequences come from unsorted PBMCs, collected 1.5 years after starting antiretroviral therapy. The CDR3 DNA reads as TGTGCCAGCAGTCCTCAGGGGCCCGGGGAGACCCAGTACTTC. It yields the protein CASSPQGPGETQYF.